These 6 T cell receptor beta chains came from one sample sequenced in a study of monozygotic twins with inflammatory bowel disease (dated by TCRdb to the late 2010s). The library came from 5' RACE. Sequencing took place on an Illumina HiSeq 2500. TCRdb reprocessed the reads and lists each CDR3 protein sequence as a single entry, with no DNA. In this sample's table one finds just over 300,000 distinct CDR3 sequences. The ten largest account for less than 6.5% of the sample. Sequenced input: blood. These receptors were taken from a human donor with ulcerative colitis or Crohn's disease, or a healthy co-twin of an affected twin (not recorded which).

This chain connects TRBV10-3 to TRBJ2-4. This CDR3 has 18 amino acids. The germline V gene encodes CDR1 ENHRY and CDR2 SYGVKD. CDR3 region: CAISESQPTAVAKNIQYF.

The CDR3 loop is CASSPRLGETQYF. This sequence joins TRBV9 and TRBJ2-5. CDR3 length: 13 amino acids. Germline CDR1 reads SGDLS; CDR2 reads YYNGEE. The complete variable domain, with remaining parts taken from reference TRBV9 and TRBJ2-5, reads DSGVTQTPKHLITATGQRVTLRCSPRSGDLSVYWYQQSLDQGLQFLIQYYNGEERAKGNILERFSAQQFPDLHSELNLSSLELGDSALYFCASSPRLGETQYFGPGTRLLVL.

V usage is TRBV6-2 or TRBV6-3 and J usage is TRBJ2-1; TCRdb's assignment of TRBD2 cannot be checked, as there is no DNA. Germline assignment: CDR1 MNHEY and CDR2 SVGEGT. The CDR3 covers 14 residues. The CDR3 region is CASLLSGLVNEQFF.

The rearrangement joins TRBV24-1 to TRBJ1-4. The germline CDR1 and CDR2 sequences are KGHDR and SFDVKD. There are 14 residues in the CDR3. Here the CDR3 reads CATSDSGGNEKLFF.

V is TRBV5-4 and J is TRBJ2-6; the D gene TCRdb calls, TRBD1, cannot be checked with no DNA. This CDR3 comprises 16 residues. Looked up from germline, CDR1 is SGHNT and CDR2 is YYREEE (reference sequence). CDR3: CASTPGWSSGANVLTF.

The chain joins TRBV7-8 to TRBJ2-4; the TCRdb D gene call, TRBD1, has no DNA to confirm it. The CDR3 contains 16 residues. CDR1 and CDR2 from the germline V gene are SGHVS and FQNEAQ. The CDR3 loop is CASSFHQGNRDNIQYF.